A single sample gave rise to the 9 T cell receptor beta chains below, sequenced in a study of chemoradiotherapy in HPV16-positive cancers (dated by TCRdb to 2022 to 2024). The library was made by the immunoSEQ multiplex PCR assay. TCRdb holds this immuneACCESS table with in-frame rearrangements only. Some clones are missing; in checked studies, unresolved V genes explain under half, and the rest has no known cause. The sample contains roughly 1,400 clones, more than 75% of them found a single time. Of the sample, approximately 7% falls within the top ten clones. The specimen was tumor tissue, collected from a patient who underwent chemoradiotherapy. These receptor sequences come from a human donor with HPV-associated anogenital cancer.

This chain joins TRBV10-3 and TRBJ2-3; D gene unclear. The germline CDR1 and CDR2 sequences are ENHRY and SYGVKD. With 6 bases removed from V and 1 base from J, the gap between germline ends came to 5 bases. The CDR3 consists of 12 residues. This CDR3 is CAISDGTDTQYF. In nucleotides, the CDR3 is TGTGCCATCAGCGATGGCACAGATACGCAGTATTTT.

V gene TRBV9 combines with J gene TRBJ1-5, with D possibly matching TRBD1 (5 bases). The CDR3 spans 15 residues. Trimming pared 4 bases from V and 0 bases from J, leaving 11 bases between. Germline lookup yields CDR1 SGDLS and CDR2 YYNGEE. CDR3 protein: CASSQSGRSNQPQHF. CDR3 coding DNA: TGTGCCAGCAGCCAGTCAGGGCGTAGCAATCAGCCCCAGCATTTT.

This clone was observed a handful of times. The chain couples TRBV11-2 to TRBJ1-1; 8 nucleotides align to TRBD1. With V trimmed by 0 bases and J by 3 bases, 6 bases remained unmatched. The germline V gene encodes CDR1 SGHAT and CDR2 FQNNGV. The CDR3 has 16 amino acids. CDR3 sequence: CASSLDPGQGDTEAFF. In DNA, the CDR3 is TGTGCCAGCAGCTTAGATCCCGGACAGGGTGACACTGAAGCTTTCTTT.

The rearrangement links TRBV2 to TRBJ1-5; 9 nucleotides match TRBD1. CDR3 length: 14 amino acids. Per germline, CDR1 SNHLY and CDR2 FYNNEI. Trimming at V came to 6 bases and at J to 7 bases, leaving 7 bases not matched to a gene. The CDR3 bases are TGTGCCAGCAGGATACAGGGGGCTAAGCAGCCCCAGCATTTT. It encodes CASRIQGAKQPQHF.

The chain has TRBV2 and TRBJ2-1; D not resolved. There are 13 residues in the CDR3. V was cut by 3 bases and J by 3 bases, with 6 bases left in between. CDR1 and CDR2 from the germline V gene are SNHLY and FYNNEI. The CDR3 coding sequence is TGTGCCAGCAGTGACAGAGACTACAATGAGCAGTTCTTC. It specifies CASSDRDYNEQFF.

The J gene is TRBJ2-3, the V gene TRBV18, with D tentatively TRBD2 (5 bases). Trimming removed 5 bases at V and 2 bases at J, with 11 bases between. This CDR3 region has 14 residues. Germline assignment: CDR1 KGHSH and CDR2 LQKENI. CDR3 nucleotides: TGTGCCAGCTCAGCCCTAGCACCCACAGATACGCAGTATTTT. Its protein is CASSALAPTDTQYF.

In its sample, this clone ranks as large (0.1 to 1%). This chain joins TRBV7-2 and TRBJ2-3; 9 bases align to TRBD2. The trim removed 3 bases at V and 1 base at J, leaving 8 bases unmatched. This CDR3 is 17 amino acids long. Germline V gene lookup returns CDR1 SGHTA and CDR2 FQGNSA. The CDR3 nucleotides are TGTGCCAGCAGCTTGGGAAGCGGGGGGTACGGCACAGATACGCAGTATTTT. Translated: CASSLGSGGYGTDTQYF. Complete variable domain (other parts from reference TRBV7-2 and TRBJ2-3): GAGVSQSPSNKVTEKGKDVELRCDPISGHTALYWYRQSLGQGLEFLIYFQGNSAPDKSGLPSDRFSAERTGGSVSTLTIQRTQQEDSAVYLCASSLGSGGYGTDTQYFGPGTRLTVL.

This sequence joins TRBV4-1 and TRBJ2-7; no definite D call. V lost 0 bases and J 5 bases, leaving 11 bases between the germline ends. The CDR3 is 14 amino acids. CDR1 MGHRA and CDR2 YSYEKL come from the germline V gene. CDR3 sequence (DNA): TGCGCCAGCAGCCAAGATCTTCGGGTGAACGAGCAGTACTTC. Amino acids: CASSQDLRVNEQYF.

The chain combines TRBV7-9 with TRBJ1-1, with 7 bases that match TRBD1. V gave up 4 bases and J gave up 1 base; unmatched junction bases: 6. CDR3 length: 15 amino acids. The germline CDR1 and CDR2 sequences are SEHNR and FQNEAQ (reference sequence). CDR3 residues: CASSSRGQTNTEAFF. CDR3 in DNA: TGTGCCAGCAGCTCGCGGGGACAGACGAACACTGAAGCTTTCTTT. Full variable domain (remainder filled in from reference TRBV7-9 and TRBJ1-1): DTGVSQNPRHKITKRGQNVTFRCDPISEHNRLYWYRQTLGQGPEFLTYFQNEAQLEKSRLLSDRFSAERPKGSFSTLEIQRTEQGDSAMYLCASSSRGQTNTEAFFGQGTRLTVV.